These 4 T cell receptor beta chains were sequenced from one sample in a study of cytomegalovirus exposure and HLA in healthy donors. In the PCR, 60 Vbeta and 13 Jbeta primers were used. TCRdb's copy holds only in-frame clones and misses some; the assay was immunoSEQ multiplex PCR. The sample carries 200,000 or so clones, 80% to 85% recorded once. Source material: PBMCs. The receptors stem from a woman aged 45-59 years in good health and CMV-seropositive.

The rearrangement links TRBV25-1 to TRBJ2-1; D not certain. The CDR3 has 18 amino acids. V was pared by 4 bases and J by 5 bases, with 24 bases between. Germline V lookup: CDR1 MGHDK, CDR2 SYGVNS. DNA for the CDR3: TGTGCCAGCAGTGTTACCAAGCTTAGCCCCCACTTCGACAATGAGCAGTTCTTC. Translation: CASSVTKLSPHFDNEQFF. The full variable domain, its missing parts supplied by reference TRBV25-1 and TRBJ2-1, is EADIYQTPRYLVIGTGKKITLECSQTMGHDKMYWYQQDPGMELHLIHYSYGVNSTEKGDLSSESTVSRIRTEHFPLTLESARPSHTSQYLCASSVTKLSPHFDNEQFFGPGTRLTVL.

This clone was observed a few times. The rearrangement uses TRBV7-8 and TRBJ2-1; TRBD2 matches 7 bases. This CDR3 has 16 amino acids. Germline loops: CDR1 SGHVS, CDR2 FQNEAQ. Trimming at V came to 2 bases and at J to 3 bases, leaving 7 bases not matched to a gene. The CDR3 protein is CASSLMGGGSYNEQFF. The DNA for the CDR3 is TGTGCCAGCAGCTTAATGGGTGGCGGGAGCTACAATGAGCAGTTCTTC.

The chain couples TRBV27 to TRBJ2-3; D not certain. V dropped 8 bases and J dropped 3 bases, with 6 bases sitting between them. The CDR3 runs to 11 residues. Germline CDR1 and CDR2: MNHEY and SMNVEV (reference sequence). Here the CDR3 DNA reads TGTGCCAGCGGCAAAACAGATACGCAGTATTTT. This encodes CASGKTDTQYF.

The V gene is TRBV18, the J gene TRBJ2-2; D unclear. The CDR3 spans 13 residues. Germline values: CDR1 KGHSH, CDR2 LQKENI. Trimming cost V 0 bases and J 7 bases, with 6 bases left between them. The CDR3 DNA sequence: TGTGCCAGCTCACCACCCCACGGCGGGGAGCTGTTTTTT. It translates to CASSPPHGGELFF.